The 8 T cell receptor beta chains in this list originate from one sample, sequenced in a study of T cell changes during pregnancy in multiple sclerosis (dated by TCRdb to the late 2010s). Library prep was done by the immunoSEQ multiplex PCR assay. TCRdb holds this immuneACCESS table with in-frame rearrangements only. Some clones are missing; in checked studies, unresolved V genes explain under half, and the rest has no known cause. The sample yields approximately 40,000 clones; approximately 90% were counted once. The ten largest clones capture around 0.62% of the sample. Specimen: CD4+ T cells from peripheral blood mononuclear cells, collected in the first trimester of pregnancy. These receptors all come from a female donor with multiple sclerosis, enrolled in a pregnancy study.

The chain uses TRBV10-1 and TRBJ1-5, with 9 bases matching TRBD1. The CDR3 length is 14 residues. Germline CDR1 reads WNHNN; CDR2 reads SYGVQD (reference sequence). With 6 bases clipped from V and 6 bases from J, the junction kept 6 bases outside the gene matches. In DNA form, the CDR3 reads TGCGCCAGCAGCGCAACAGGGGGCAGTCAGCCCCAGCATTTT. This codes for CASSATGGSQPQHF.

This chain joins TRBV5-6 and TRBJ1-1; D is uncertain. The CDR3 loop spans 13 amino acids. V lost 3 bases and J lost 4, with 10 bases in between. In germline, CDR1 is SGHDT, CDR2 YYEEEE. The CDR3 sequence is CASSSRGGTEAFF. In DNA form, the CDR3 reads TGTGCCAGCAGCTCCCGTGGAGGCACTGAAGCTTTCTTT. Full variable domain (missing parts from reference TRBV5-6 and TRBJ1-1): DAGVTQSPTHLIKTRGQQVTLRCSPKSGHDTVSWYQQALGQGPQFIFQYYEEEERQRGNFPDRFSGHQFPNYSSELNVNALLLGDSALYLCASSSRGGTEAFFGQGTRLTVV.

The chain is built from TRBV2 and TRBJ1-5; D unresolved. The V end lost 3 bases, the J end lost 5 bases, and 8 bases lay between the germline ends. Per the germline V gene, CDR1 is SNHLY and CDR2 is FYNNEI. The CDR3 runs to 13 residues. CDR3 coding DNA: TGTGCCAGCAGTGAGCGGTGGGATCAGCCCCAGCATTTT. Translated: CASSERWDQPQHF.

The V call is TRBV7-3, the J call TRBJ2-3; 8 bases are a match to TRBD2. CDR3 length: 15 amino acids. Germline values: CDR1 SGHTA, CDR2 FQGTGA. V gave up 0 bases and J gave up 2 bases; unmatched junction bases: 1. The CDR3 is CASSLTSGITDTQYF. CDR3 bases: TGTGCCAGCAGCTTAACTAGCGGGATCACAGATACGCAGTATTTT.

V usage is TRBV9 and J usage is TRBJ2-3; TRBD1 might be the D (6 bases). Germline-derived CDR1 and CDR2 are SGDLS and YYNGEE. Trimming left V 4 bases short and J 8 bases short, with 11 bases between. This CDR3 region has 12 residues. The CDR3 reads CASSPGVGTQYF. The CDR3 DNA is TGTGCCAGCAGCCCAGGGGTGGGTACGCAGTATTTT.

The rearrangement uses TRBV9 and TRBJ2-3, with TRBD2 matching 10 bases. The CDR3 sequence is 16 residues long. V was pared by 0 bases and J by 5 bases, with 6 bases of the junction left unmatched. The germline CDR1 and CDR2 sequences are SGDLS and YYNGEE. The CDR3 spells CASSVASGGVIDTQYF. In DNA form, the CDR3 reads TGTGCCAGCAGCGTAGCAAGCGGGGGGGTAATAGATACGCAGTATTTT. Complete variable domain (other parts from reference TRBV9 and TRBJ2-3): DSGVTQTPKHLITATGQRVTLRCSPRSGDLSVYWYQQSLDQGLQFLIQYYNGEERAKGNILERFSAQQFPDLHSELNLSSLELGDSALYFCASSVASGGVIDTQYFGPGTRLTVL.

The chain joins TRBV5-4 to TRBJ2-6, with 9 bases matching TRBD1. Trimming removed 1 base from V and 4 bases from J; junction bases left unmatched: 9. Germline V gene data show CDR1 as SGHNT and CDR2 as YYREEE (reference sequence). This CDR3 is built from 18 residues. The CDR3 is CASSLLGQGLRGANVLTF. For the CDR3, the DNA is TGTGCCAGCAGCTTGCTGGGACAGGGACTACGAGGGGCCAACGTCCTGACTTTC. Based on the CDR3 plus reference TRBV5-4 and TRBJ2-6, the full variable domain is ETGVTQSPTHLIKTRGQQVTLRCSSQSGHNTVSWYQQALGQGPQFIFQYYREEENGRGNFPPRFSGLQFPNYSSELNVNALELDDSALYLCASSLLGQGLRGANVLTFGAGSRLTVL.

The CDR3 nucleotides read TGCGCCAGCAGCTCGTCGGGACTAGCGGGCTCTTACAATGAGCAGTTCTTC. Translated: CASSSSGLAGSYNEQFF. The rearrangement links TRBV5-1 to TRBJ2-1; TRBD2 matches at 12 bases. Germline CDR1 reads SGHRS; CDR2 reads YFSETQ. The CDR3 runs to 17 residues. V dropped 3 bases and J dropped 4; count of bases not matched to a gene: 8.